One sample yielded the 32 T cell receptor beta chains listed below, sequenced in a study of human T cells and chemical hapten exposure. Documented time point: patch test 1, 2 weeks after DPC sensitization. Treatment meaning: therapeutic diphenylcyclopropenone sensitization with weekly scalp DPC. One entry per CDR3 protein, called by TCRdb with MiXCR from the RACE reads. The table has some 110,000 distinct CDR3 sequences, around an eighth seen once. This sample comprised whole blood, obtained in connection with sensitization to the hapten diphenylcyclopropenone (DPC). The receptor source for this set is a woman in her forties or fifties with alopecia areata. Some clones in this sample may be carry-over from other donors' samples.

This clonotype appeared a few times. The chain joins TRBV12-3 or TRBV12-4 to TRBJ1-5; D is unclear. The V and J ends lost 8 bases and 6 bases respectively, with 11 bases between them. The CDR3 runs to 12 residues. The CDR3 sequence: CASAGAAQPQHF. The CDR3 DNA reads as TGTGCCAGCGCCGGAGCGGCTCAGCCCCAGCATTTT.

Only a few counts were recorded for this clonotype. The chain couples TRBV29-1 to TRBJ2-3; D unresolved. The germline V and J ends were trimmed by 7 bases and 2 bases, with 16 bases remaining between them. The CDR3 runs to 14 residues. The germline V gene has CDR1 SQVTM and CDR2 ANQGSEA. The CDR3 nucleotides are TGCAGCGCGGGTGTATCTGGACCCACAGATACGCAGTATTTT. It yields the protein CSAGVSGPTDTQYF.

This clonotype was recorded at least ten times. The chain joins TRBV10-3 to TRBJ2-1; D gene ambiguous. Trimming removed 3 bases at V and 0 bases at J, with 12 bases between. The germline gives CDR1 ENHRY, CDR2 SYGVKD. This CDR3 is built from 16 residues. CDR3 loop: CAISERKGISYNEQFF. The DNA of the CDR3 is TGTGCCATCAGTGAAAGGAAAGGGATCTCCTACAATGAGCAGTTCTTC.

This clonotype was recorded at least ten times. This chain uses TRBV3-1 with TRBJ2-3; possibly TRBD1 for D (6 bases). The germline CDR1 and CDR2 sequences are LGHDT and YNNKEL (reference sequence). V lost 4 bases to trimming and J lost 4 bases, with 6 bases between them. The CDR3 has 12 amino acids. CDR3 residues: CASSRTADTQYF. Here the CDR3 DNA reads TGTGCCAGCAGCCGGACAGCAGATACGCAGTATTTT.

The chain has TRBV2 and TRBJ2-5; 7 bases line up with TRBD1. CDR1 and CDR2 (germline): SNHLY, FYNNEI. This CDR3 region has 15 residues. The V gene end was trimmed by 3 bases and the J gene end by 5 bases; junction bases not matched to a gene: 9. DNA for the CDR3: TGTGCCAGCAGTGACATAAATCAGGGACAGGAGACCCAGTACTTC. This codes for CASSDINQGQETQYF.

This clonotype was picked up a small number of times. V is TRBV6-2 or TRBV6-3 and J is TRBJ2-5; 10 bases match TRBD2. The J segment lost 2 bases and the V segment lost 8 bases, leaving 8 bases of the junction unmatched. The CDR3 has 15 residues. Germline CDR1 reads MNHEY; CDR2 reads SVGEGT. CDR3 region: CASRTAGGRQETQYF. CDR3 DNA: TGTGCCAGCCGGACAGCGGGGGGGAGGCAAGAGACCCAGTACTTC.

The CDR3 loop reads CASSLANWAEQYF. In DNA, the CDR3 is TGTGCCAGCAGCTTAGCGAACTGGGCCGAGCAGTACTTC. The rearrangement joins TRBV11-2 to TRBJ2-7; D remains unclear. The CDR3 is 13 amino acids. CDR1 and CDR2 from the germline V gene are SGHAT and FQNNGV. V was trimmed by 1 base and J by 6 bases, leaving 10 bases between them.

The chain recombines TRBV28 with TRBJ2-3, with D perhaps TRBD1 (6 bases). Germline V lookup: CDR1 MDHEN, CDR2 SYDVKM. CDR3 length equals 12 residues. Trimming pared 4 bases from V and 7 bases from J, leaving 9 bases between. The chain's CDR3 is CASSSGQNTQYF. CDR3 sequence (DNA): TGTGCCAGCAGTTCGGGACAAAATACGCAGTATTTT.

The gene calls are TRBV11-2 and TRBJ2-1, with a tentative D call TRBD2 (6 bases). Looked up from germline, CDR1 is SGHAT and CDR2 is FQNNGV. V shed 3 bases and J shed 3 bases, with 12 bases lying between them. The CDR3 consists of 15 residues. This chain's CDR3 is CASSLGPSDYNEQFF. CDR3 bases: TGTGCCAGCAGCTTGGGGCCTAGCGACTACAATGAGCAGTTCTTC.

This clonotype was detected only a few times. CDR3 amino acids: CASSYQTSGNEQFF. CDR3 sequence (DNA): TGTGCCAGCAGTTACCAGACTAGCGGAAATGAGCAGTTCTTC. The rearrangement joins TRBV6-5 to TRBJ2-1; 9 bases fit TRBD2. Germline V gives CDR1 MNHEY, CDR2 SVGAGI. Trimming cost V 2 bases and J 7 bases; bases outside gene matches: 3. The CDR3 totals 14 residues.

This clonotype was recorded at least ten times. The chain combines TRBV2 with TRBJ1-1; D ambiguous. The CDR3 consists of 14 residues. V gave up 6 bases and J gave up 0 bases, with 11 bases separating them. Germline CDR1 SNHLY, CDR2 FYNNEI. The CDR3 loop reads CASSTENLNTEAFF. The CDR3 DNA reads TGTGCCAGCAGCACAGAGAACTTGAACACTGAAGCTTTCTTT.

This clonotype was counted at least ten times. Here the CDR3 DNA reads TGTGCCAGCAGCTTCCCGGGACAGGGGAGGAATGAGCAGTACTTC. Its protein product is CASSFPGQGRNEQYF. The chain recombines TRBV7-9 with TRBJ2-7, with 10 nucleotides matching TRBD1. Germline-derived CDR1 and CDR2 are SEHNR and FQNEAQ (reference sequence). This CDR3 comprises 15 residues. Unmatched junction bases numbered 9, after V lost 3 bases and J lost 7 bases.

This clonotype was found a few times. The CDR3 nucleotides read TGTGCCAGCAGCCAAGGACAAGGTCCCTACGAGCAGTACTTC. As protein: CASSQGQGPYEQYF. The chain is built from TRBV14 and TRBJ2-7; D ambiguous. Per germline, CDR1 SGHDN and CDR2 FVKESK. The CDR3 extends over 14 amino acids. Trimming cost V 1 base and J 2 bases, with 9 bases left between them. Supplemented by reference TRBV14 and TRBJ2-7, the full variable domain reads EAGVTQFPSHSVIEKGQTVTLRCDPISGHDNLYWYRRVMGKEIKFLLHFVKESKQDESGMPNNRFLAERTGGTYSTLKVQPAELEDSGVYFCASSQGQGPYEQYFGPGTRLTVT.

This clonotype was seen at least ten times. The chain employs TRBV7-9 and TRBJ2-6; TRBD1 matches at 7 bases. Germline CDR1 and CDR2: SEHNR and FQNEAQ (reference sequence). V gave up 5 bases and J gave up 2 bases; unmatched junction bases: 3. This CDR3 has 15 amino acids. DNA of the CDR3: TGTGCCAGCAGCGGGCAGGGGGCTGGGGCCAACGTCCTGACTTTC. As protein: CASSGQGAGANVLTF.

This clonotype has more than one count but fewer than ten. The chain links TRBV3-1 to TRBJ1-2; 10 nucleotides line up with TRBD1. The CDR3 covers 16 residues. V shed 1 base, J shed 5 bases, and the junction held 7 bases outside the gene matches. Germline V gene data show CDR1 as LGHDT and CDR2 as YNNKEL (reference sequence). The CDR3 coding sequence is TGTGCCAGCAGCCAAGGAGGACCGGGACAGGGGTATGGCTACACCTTC. Amino acid sequence: CASSQGGPGQGYGYTF.

This chain connects TRBV28 to TRBJ1-3, with D unclear. CDR1 is MDHEN, CDR2 SYDVKM, per germline. V was clipped by 2 bases and J by 1 base, with 9 bases between them. The CDR3 consists of 15 residues. The CDR3 DNA reads TGTGCCAGCAGTTTACAGAGTACATCTGGAAACACCATATATTTT. It encodes CASSLQSTSGNTIYF.

In this sample, this clonotype turned up a few times. This chain uses TRBV6-5 with TRBJ2-7, with a tentative D call TRBD2 (5 bases). In germline, CDR1 is MNHEY, CDR2 SVGAGI. V was pared by 0 bases and J by 5 bases, with 17 bases between. The CDR3 covers 16 residues. CDR3 bases: TGTGCCAGCAGTTACTCGAGAAACGCGGGTCTCAACGAGCAGTACTTC. This sequence encodes CASSYSRNAGLNEQYF.

This clonotype appeared a few times. This sequence joins TRBV6-6 and TRBJ2-2; weak D call: TRBD2 (6 bases). The germline gives CDR1 MNHNY, CDR2 SVGAGI (reference sequence). Trimming cost V 10 bases and J 0 bases, with 12 bases left between them. This CDR3 has 14 amino acids. The CDR3 is CATAASANTGELFF. For the CDR3, the DNA is TGTGCCACCGCCGCTAGCGCGAACACCGGGGAGCTGTTTTTT.

This clonotype was detected ten times or more. The chain combines TRBV10-3 with TRBJ1-2; D gene uncertain. Germline CDR1 reads ENHRY; CDR2 reads SYGVKD. The CDR3 spans 15 residues. V dropped 3 bases and J dropped 8 bases, with 19 bases sitting between them. In DNA form, the CDR3 reads TGTGCCATCAGTGATCTCCAAACAGCTCCCAACGGCTACACCTTC. This translates into CAISDLQTAPNGYTF.

The chain employs TRBV20-1 and TRBJ2-1; weak D call: TRBD2 (6 bases). The V gene lost 0 bases and the J gene lost 4 bases, with 13 bases spanning the gap. The germline V gene encodes CDR1 DFQATT and CDR2 SNEGSKA (reference sequence). The CDR3 sequence is 15 residues long. The CDR3 sequence is CSARDGASGYNEQFF. The CDR3 DNA is TGCAGTGCTAGAGACGGGGCCAGCGGGTACAATGAGCAGTTCTTC.

This clonotype was recorded many times. V and J are TRBV4-1 and TRBJ1-5; D is unclear. The CDR3 spans 13 residues. Germline-derived CDR1 and CDR2 are MGHRA and YSYEKL. Trimming cost V 1 base and J 4 bases, with 5 bases left between them. CDR3 in DNA: TGCGCCAGCAGCCAAGTCAGTAATCAGCCCCAGCATTTT. This translates into CASSQVSNQPQHF.

There are many counts of this clonotype. The V call is TRBV12-3 or TRBV12-4, the J call TRBJ2-1; 13 bases match TRBD2. The CDR3 has 14 residues. Unmatched junction bases numbered 4, after V lost 6 bases and J lost 8 bases. Here the CDR3 DNA reads TGTGCCAGCAGCCCCACTAGCGGGGGGGATGAGCAGTTCTTC. It translates to CASSPTSGGDEQFF.

The gene calls are TRBV20-1 and TRBJ2-7; 7 nucleotides line up with TRBD1. There are 13 residues in the CDR3. Trimming took 6 bases from V and 2 from J; bases not matched to a gene: 7. Germline lookup yields CDR1 DFQATT and CDR2 SNEGSKA (reference sequence). CDR3 DNA: TGCAGTGCACCCGACAGGGCACCCTACGAGCAGTACTTC. Its translation: CSAPDRAPYEQYF.

This clonotype was counted ten times or more. The chain recombines TRBV5-1 with TRBJ2-1, with 11 positions matching TRBD2. This CDR3 is built from 15 residues. Germline V gives CDR1 SGHRS, CDR2 YFSETQ. Trimming cost V 6 bases and J 6 bases; bases outside gene matches: 8. The CDR3 DNA follows: TGCGCCAGCACATACGGGACTAGCGGATTCAATGAGCAGTTCTTC. Residues: CASTYGTSGFNEQFF.

This clonotype was seen only a few times. CDR3 residues: CASSYVRGLLEYF. DNA for the CDR3: TGTGCCAGCAGTTATGTCAGGGGGCTCTTGGAGTACTTC. The chain joins TRBV27 to TRBJ2-7, with 8 bases aligning to TRBD1. There are 13 residues in the CDR3. V shed 4 bases, J shed 11 bases, and the junction held 10 bases outside the gene matches. The V gene's germline CDR1 is MNHEY and CDR2 SMNVEV (reference sequence).

This clonotype was detected many times. The chain uses TRBV20-1 and TRBJ1-1; TRBD1 agrees at 9 bases. Per germline, CDR1 DFQATT and CDR2 SNEGSKA (reference sequence). There are 15 residues in the CDR3. Unmatched junction bases numbered 13, after V lost 5 bases and J lost 6 bases. Written as DNA, the CDR3 is TGCAGTGCTCCCAACAGGGGGCGTTTGGTCTCTGAAGCTTTCTTT. This encodes CSAPNRGRLVSEAFF.

There are a few counts of this clonotype. At one end the junction does not follow the germline gene, possibly because of a read error. The chain has TRBV7-8 and TRBJ2-2, with D unresolved. Per the germline V gene, CDR1 is SGHVS and CDR2 is FQNEAQ. CDR3 size: 14 residues. The chain's CDR3 is CASSIAPNTGELFF. CDR3 coding DNA: TGTGCCAGCAGCATAGCCCCGAACACCGGGGAGCTGTTTTTT. Looking up the rest from reference TRBV7-8 and TRBJ2-2 gives the full variable domain: GAGVSQSPRYKVAKRGQDVALRCDPISGHVSLFWYQQALGQGPEFLTYFQNEAQLDKSGLPSDRFFAERPEGSVSTLKIQRTQQEDSAVYLCASSIAPNTGELFFGEGSRLTVL.

This clonotype has at least ten counts. The rearrangement links TRBV6-2 or TRBV6-3 to TRBJ1-1; unclear D gene. Per the germline V gene, CDR1 is MNHEY and CDR2 is SVGEGT. The CDR3 runs 14 residues. V gave up 0 bases and J gave up 5 bases, with 10 bases separating them. CDR3: CASSYSPASTEAFF. CDR3 bases: TGTGCCAGCAGTTACTCTCCAGCGTCAACTGAAGCTTTCTTT.

This clonotype has just a few counts. The chain employs TRBV5-1 and TRBJ1-1; D remains unclear. This CDR3 has 16 residues. The V and J ends lost 1 base and 3 bases respectively, with 16 bases between them. Germline lookup yields CDR1 SGHRS and CDR2 YFSETQ. CDR3 DNA sequence: TGCGCCAGCAGCTTGAAGCGAGACTCTTTAGACACTGAAGCTTTCTTT. Its protein product is CASSLKRDSLDTEAFF.

The sample holds a few counts of this clonotype. The chain uses TRBV12-3 or TRBV12-4 and TRBJ2-3; 10 bases are shared with TRBD2. The CDR3 sequence is 15 residues long. V lost 4 bases to trimming and J lost 6 bases; unmatched junction nucleotides: 7. CDR3 bases: TGTGCCAGCAGTTACCTAGCGGGGGAAGCGGATACGCAGTATTTT. This codes for CASSYLAGEADTQYF.

This clonotype was observed many times. The chain recombines TRBV11-2 with TRBJ1-1; D call uncertain. Per the germline V gene, CDR1 is SGHAT and CDR2 is FQNNGV. CDR3 length: 15 amino acids. V lost 4 bases and J lost 0, with 12 bases in between. The CDR3 loop is CASSSTGQMNTEAFF. The DNA for the CDR3 is TGTGCCAGCAGCTCCACGGGTCAGATGAACACTGAAGCTTTCTTT. Based on the CDR3 plus reference TRBV11-2 and TRBJ1-1, the full variable domain is EAGVAQSPRYKIIEKRQSVAFWCNPISGHATLYWYQQILGQGPKLLIQFQNNGVVDDSQLPKDRFSAERLKGVDSTLKIQPAKLEDSAVYLCASSSTGQMNTEAFFGQGTRLTVV.

This clonotype was found a few times. The J gene is TRBJ1-1, the V gene TRBV28; D is unresolved. The CDR3 consists of 14 residues. The V and J ends lost 3 bases and 3 bases respectively, with 11 bases between them. Germline lookup yields CDR1 MDHEN and CDR2 SYDVKM. The CDR3, as DNA: TGTGCCAGCAGTTTCGGTGGGAGTGACACTGAAGCTTTCTTT. Encoded protein: CASSFGGSDTEAFF. Drawing the rest from reference TRBV28 and TRBJ1-1, the complete variable domain is DVKVTQSSRYLVKRTGEKVFLECVQDMDHENMFWYRQDPGLGLRLIYFSYDVKMKEKGDIPEGYSVSREKKERFSLILESASTNQTSMYLCASSFGGSDTEAFFGQGTRLTVV.